The rows below give T cell receptor beta chains drawn from one sample of a study of T cell responses to AZD1222 COVID-19 vaccine. The protocol was immunoSEQ multiplex PCR, while the TCRdb copy is restricted to in-frame clones and leaves out a portion. The sample holds over 100,000 clones, about nine tenths seen once. This specimen consisted of peripheral blood, obtained on day 0 of AZD1222 vaccination. The source of these receptors is an adult in good health. Each CDR3 is given with its conserved first and last residue. The D gene is left open where the match is weak. Clone size is shown for a subset of rows, as once, few, many or a class of expanded clone.

DNA: TGTGCCAGCAGCGACAGCTACAATGAGCAGTTCTTC
CDR3: CASSDSYNEQFF
J: TRBJ2-1
size: -
V: TRBV12-3/TRBV12-4
D: -

DNA: TGTGCCACCCGACCGGGGGCAGGTAATAATTCACCCCTCCACTTT
CDR3: CATRPGAGNNSPLHF
J: TRBJ1-6
size: -
V: TRBV28
D: -

DNA: TGTGCGGGGACTTCGGGGACGGGTGGAAACACCATATATTTT
CDR3: CAGTSGTGGNTIYF
J: TRBJ1-3
size: -
V: TRBV28
D: -

DNA: TGTGCCAGCAGCTACGGGGGACAGGGGGGCAATCAGCCCCAGCATTTT
CDR3: CASSYGGQGGNQPQHF
J: TRBJ1-5
size: -
V: TRBV3-1/TRBV3-2
D: TRBD1

DNA: TGTGCCAGTAGTATAGTGGGTCCGGGGAGCAATCAGCCCCAGCATTTT
CDR3: CASSIVGPGSNQPQHF
J: TRBJ1-5
size: -
V: TRBV19
D: -

DNA: TGTGCCAGCAGCGGGACAGGGGGGAATCAGCCCCAGCATTTT
CDR3: CASSGTGGNQPQHF
J: TRBJ1-5
size: few
V: TRBV2
D: TRBD1

DNA: TGTGCCAGCAGCAAAAAAACAGGGATTCCAAATTCACCCCTCCACTTT
CDR3: CASSKKTGIPNSPLHF
J: TRBJ1-6
size: -
V: TRBV13
D: -

DNA: TGTGCCAGCAATCCGGGAACAGAGAACTATTCACCCCTCCACTTT
CDR3: CASNPGTENYSPLHF
J: TRBJ1-6
size: -
V: TRBV6-5
D: -

DNA: TGTGCCAGCAGTCAAGACAGGATGAACACTGAAGCTTTCTTT
CDR3: CASSQDRMNTEAFF
J: TRBJ1-1
size: -
V: TRBV27
D: -

DNA: TGTGCCAGCAGGAACGAAAGGTGGACCGGGGAGCTGTTTTTT
CDR3: CASRNERWTGELFF
J: TRBJ2-2
size: few
V: TRBV7-6
D: -

DNA: TGTGCCAGTAGAACCACAGGGGGCCCGTATAGCAATCAGCCCCAGCATTTT
CDR3: CASRTTGGPYSNQPQHF
J: TRBJ1-5
size: -
V: TRBV19
D: TRBD1

DNA: TGCAGCGCGGAAGGACAGGGTTTCTACGAGCAGTACTTC
CDR3: CSAEGQGFYEQYF
J: TRBJ2-7
size: -
V: TRBV29-1
D: TRBD1

DNA: TGTGCCAGCCAGACAGGGGAAGAGACCCAGTACTTC
CDR3: CASQTGEETQYF
J: TRBJ2-5
size: -
V: TRBV6-5
D: TRBD1

DNA: TGTGCCAGCAGTTACTCCGGGGGCGGGGGTACCTACGAGCAGTACTTC
CDR3: CASSYSGGGGTYEQYF
J: TRBJ2-7
size: -
V: TRBV6-5
D: -

DNA: TGTGCCAGCAGCTTAGGGTCCTACGAGCAGTACTTC
CDR3: CASSLGSYEQYF
J: TRBJ2-7
size: once
V: TRBV13
D: -

DNA: TGTGCCATCCCCCCCGGGACAGGGGTCAGCACAGATACGCAGTATTTT
CDR3: CAIPPGTGVSTDTQYF
J: TRBJ2-3
size: -
V: TRBV10-3
D: TRBD1

DNA: TGTGCCAGCAGTTTATCCTTCGGGACAGGGAACACTGAAGCTTTCTTT
CDR3: CASSLSFGTGNTEAFF
J: TRBJ1-1
size: -
V: TRBV27
D: TRBD1

DNA: TGTGCCAGCAGTCCCTGGGCCAAAGGTAAGGACACCGGGGAGCTGTTTTTT
CDR3: CASSPWAKGKDTGELFF
J: TRBJ2-2
size: -
V: TRBV27
D: -

DNA: TGTGCCAGCAGTTTAGGGACAGGGGTCTACGAGCAGTACTTC
CDR3: CASSLGTGVYEQYF
J: TRBJ2-7
size: few
V: TRBV2
D: TRBD1

DNA: TGTGCCAGCAGCTCCCGGGACAGGGGCTCACACACCATATATTTT
CDR3: CASSSRDRGSHTIYF
J: TRBJ1-3
size: -
V: TRBV7-2
D: TRBD1

DNA: TGTGCCAGCAGTTACGACAGGTCCGAGCAGTACTTC
CDR3: CASSYDRSEQYF
J: TRBJ2-7
size: -
V: TRBV6-5
D: -

DNA: TGTGCCAGCAGTGACAGGGATAACAATGAGCAGTTCTTC
CDR3: CASSDRDNNEQFF
J: TRBJ2-1
size: -
V: TRBV6-4
D: -

DNA: TGTGCCAGCAGATCCGCCCCACAGGGCGATGGCTACACCTTC
CDR3: CASRSAPQGDGYTF
J: TRBJ1-2
size: -
V: TRBV28
D: -

DNA: TGTGCCAGCAGCTTGGGACAGGCCGGCTACGAGCAGTACTTC
CDR3: CASSLGQAGYEQYF
J: TRBJ2-7
size: -
V: TRBV25-1
D: TRBD1

DNA: TGCGCCAGCAGCTTGGGGCAGGGGGCTTATGGGGAGCAGTTCTTC
CDR3: CASSLGQGAYGEQFF
J: TRBJ2-1
size: -
V: TRBV5-1
D: TRBD1

DNA: TGTGCCAGCAGCTTGGGACAGGGTGGTAATCAGCCCCAGCATTTT
CDR3: CASSLGQGGNQPQHF
J: TRBJ1-5
size: -
V: TRBV5-8
D: TRBD1

DNA: TGTGCCAGCAGTTACGGACGGGCTGGCGAGCAGTACTTC
CDR3: CASSYGRAGEQYF
J: TRBJ2-7
size: -
V: TRBV6-5
D: -

DNA: TGTGCCAGCCGCAGGGACAGGAGGTTAAGGGAGCAGTACTTC
CDR3: CASRRDRRLREQYF
J: TRBJ2-7
size: few
V: TRBV2
D: TRBD1

DNA: TGTGCCAGTGCCCTATTCGGTTCTGGAAACACCATATATTTT
CDR3: CASALFGSGNTIYF
J: TRBJ1-3
size: -
V: TRBV28
D: -

DNA: TGTGCCAGCAGTTTATATCTGGGGTCTGAAAAACTGTTTTTT
CDR3: CASSLYLGSEKLFF
J: TRBJ1-4
size: -
V: TRBV6-5
D: -

DNA: TGTGCCAGCAGCTTCACTGGACAGCTTAATTCACCCCTCCACTTT
CDR3: CASSFTGQLNSPLHF
J: TRBJ1-6
size: -
V: TRBV7-3
D: -

DNA: TGTGCCAGCAGTTTGATCGGAAATGAGCAGTTCTTC
CDR3: CASSLIGNEQFF
J: TRBJ2-1
size: -
V: TRBV28
D: -

DNA: TGTGCCATCAGTCAGGCCGGGGATGAAAAACTGTTTTTT
CDR3: CAISQAGDEKLFF
J: TRBJ1-4
size: -
V: TRBV10-3
D: -

DNA: TGTGCCAGTAGTCGAGGGTCGGGCACTGAAGCTTTCTTT
CDR3: CASSRGSGTEAFF
J: TRBJ1-1
size: -
V: TRBV19
D: -

DNA: TGTGCCAGTAGACCGGACAGGGTGGAGGGGCCCCAGCATTTT
CDR3: CASRPDRVEGPQHF
J: TRBJ1-5
size: -
V: TRBV19
D: TRBD1

DNA: TGTGCCAGTAGCCCGGACAGGGGGTTGAATGAGCAGTTCTTC
CDR3: CASSPDRGLNEQFF
J: TRBJ2-1
size: -
V: TRBV19
D: TRBD1

DNA: TGTGCCAGCAGCCGATACAGGGAGTTTCCAGATACGCAGTATTTT
CDR3: CASSRYREFPDTQYF
J: TRBJ2-3
size: -
V: TRBV14
D: -

DNA: TGTGCTAGCAGCTTAAAAATAGGGGGGTTCGGGGAGCTGTTTTTT
CDR3: CASSLKIGGFGELFF
J: TRBJ2-2
size: -
V: TRBV7-7
D: -

DNA: TGTGCCAGCAGCCCAAGACTAGCGGGCACCGGGGAGCTGTTTTTT
CDR3: CASSPRLAGTGELFF
J: TRBJ2-2
size: -
V: TRBV9
D: TRBD2

DNA: TGTGCCAGCAGCCTGGGGACAGCCGGGGCCAACGTCCTGACTTTC
CDR3: CASSLGTAGANVLTF
J: TRBJ2-6
size: -
V: TRBV5-4
D: TRBD1

DNA: TGCGCCAGCAGTGAGTCTCAGTATTGGGGCACTGAAGCTTTCTTT
CDR3: CASSESQYWGTEAFF
J: TRBJ1-1
size: few
V: TRBV10-2
D: -

DNA: TGTGCCAGCAGCCCTGCAGGGAACCAGAACACTGAAGCTTTCTTT
CDR3: CASSPAGNQNTEAFF
J: TRBJ1-1
size: -
V: TRBV5-4
D: -

DNA: TGTGCCATCAGCAAACCTCAGGAAAACAATGAGCAGTTCTTC
CDR3: CAISKPQENNEQFF
J: TRBJ2-1
size: -
V: TRBV10-3
D: -

DNA: TGTGCCAGCTCACCACCGGGAGGTAATGAAAAACTGTTTTTT
CDR3: CASSPPGGNEKLFF
J: TRBJ1-4
size: -
V: TRBV18
D: -

DNA: TGTGCCACCAGTGATCCGGCGGGGGGATACTATGGCTACACCTTC
CDR3: CATSDPAGGYYGYTF
J: TRBJ1-2
size: -
V: TRBV24-1
D: -

DNA: TGTGCCAGCAGCCAAGCGGGGGTGGTTCAGCCCCAGCATTTT
CDR3: CASSQAGVVQPQHF
J: TRBJ1-5
size: -
V: TRBV27
D: -

DNA: TGTGCCTGGAGTGCCCCAGGGGAAGCTTTCTTT
CDR3: CAWSAPGEAFF
J: TRBJ1-1
size: -
V: TRBV30
D: -

DNA: TGTGCCAGCAGCCAAGATCGGGCAGGGAATGGCTACACCTTC
CDR3: CASSQDRAGNGYTF
J: TRBJ1-2
size: -
V: TRBV3-1/TRBV3-2
D: -

DNA: TGTGCCAGTACTCGAGCAGGGGGGCCAAACATTCAGTACTTC
CDR3: CASTRAGGPNIQYF
J: TRBJ2-4
size: -
V: TRBV19
D: -

DNA: TGTGCCAGCAAAAGGAGCGGGGGGGCCGGGGAGCTGTTTTTT
CDR3: CASKRSGGAGELFF
J: TRBJ2-2
size: -
V: TRBV2
D: TRBD2

DNA: TGTGCCTGGAGTGTAAGTGGGGGCGGGGATACGCAGTATTTT
CDR3: CAWSVSGGGDTQYF
J: TRBJ2-3
size: -
V: TRBV30
D: -

DNA: TGTGCCAGTAGTATCCAGCGGGGGCCTGCAGATACGCAGTATTTT
CDR3: CASSIQRGPADTQYF
J: TRBJ2-3
size: -
V: TRBV19
D: TRBD2

DNA: TGCGCCAGCAGCTCTGCAGGGCGCACCTCCTACAATGAGCAGTTCTTC
CDR3: CASSSAGRTSYNEQFF
J: TRBJ2-1
size: once
V: TRBV5-1
D: -